This T cell receptor beta chain was sequenced for a study of blood T cells in healthy people across ages. Healthy Russian Caucasian donors spanned ages roughly 6 to 90 years. Each of the donors had 9 to 10 milliliters of peripheral blood drawn into EDTA-treated Vacutainer tubes. The CDR3 extends over 14 amino acids. Trimming stripped 1 base from V and 7 bases from J, with 11 bases between. CDR1 and CDR2 (germline): MGHRA, YSYEKL. A sample-barcoded 5' primer and a J-beta primer mix were used in a second PCR of roughly 7 to 12 cycles. TCRdb re-called the 5' RACE reads with MiXCR, one entry per CDR3 protein. Of some 760,000 distinct CDR3 sequences in the sample, approximately 25% were seen once. The sample was also linked to a second study, of T cells of mothers and their children. That study reports: Every mother supplied over 9.5 million TCR beta CDR3 reads and every child about 3 million.

Input material: blood. The clonotype comes from a boy aged 5 to 17 in good health. V and J are TRBV4-1 and TRBJ2-1; a weak D match, TRBD1 (6 bases). CDR3 DNA: TGCGCCAGCAGCCAAGCAAACACAGGGAATGAGCAGTTCTTC. Its translation is CASSQANTGNEQFF.